Each of the 19 T cell receptor beta chains below was sequenced from the same sample in a study of shared clonotypes between healthy human individuals. The table came from immunoSEQ multiplex PCR; TCRdb's copy has only in-frame clones and leaves some out. The data show approximately 1.5 million clones, 98% seen once. Material: naive CD4+ T cells sorted from blood. Subset here: CD45RA+ positively selected. These receptor sequences come from a man aged 30-40 years in good health.

V gene TRBV29-1 combines with J gene TRBJ1-3; D not resolved. The CDR3 spans 13 residues. The germline CDR1 and CDR2 sequences are SQVTM and ANQGSEA. Trimming took off 4 bases at V and 2 bases at J, with 9 bases between the two ends. This CDR3 reads CSVVGRTGNTIYF. CDR3 DNA sequence: TGCAGCGTTGTTGGCAGAACTGGAAACACCATATATTTT.

The chain combines TRBV7-7 with TRBJ2-5; no firm D call. Germline V CDR1 and CDR2: SSHAT, FNYEAQ (reference sequence). Trimming cost V 4 bases and J 1 base, with 7 bases left between them. The CDR3 has 13 residues. The CDR3 region has the DNA TGTGCCAGCAGCTCCTTGTCCCAAGAGACCCAGTACTTC. Its protein product is CASSSLSQETQYF.

V gene TRBV5-1 combines with J gene TRBJ2-5; D gene uncertain. This CDR3 comprises 15 residues. V lost 2 bases, J lost 3 bases, and 14 bases lay in between. In germline, CDR1 is SGHRS, CDR2 YFSETQ. The CDR3 sequence is CASSFRVITEETQYF. Here the CDR3 DNA reads TGCGCCAGCAGCTTTAGGGTGATAACGGAAGAGACCCAGTACTTC.

The chain recombines TRBV6-1 with TRBJ2-1, with 12 bases matching TRBD2. The trim removed 4 bases at V and 3 bases at J, leaving 7 bases unmatched. Germline V gene sequence: CDR1 MNHNS, CDR2 SASEGT. The CDR3 covers 17 residues. CDR3 bases: TGTGCCAGCAGTGCCCCGACTAGCGGGAGTTTCTACAATGAGCAGTTCTTC. Protein: CASSAPTSGSFYNEQFF.

This chain joins TRBV6-5 and TRBJ1-2; D is undetermined. V lost 2 bases to trimming and J lost 9 bases, with 16 bases between them. From germline, CDR1 is MNHEY and CDR2 SVGAGI. The CDR3 is made up of 14 amino acids. In DNA, the CDR3 is TGTGCCAGCAGTTACAATCCGGAACCCCGGAGCTACACCTTC. As protein: CASSYNPEPRSYTF.

The chain links TRBV4-3 to TRBJ2-1; the match to TRBD2 covers 12 bases. This CDR3 region has 19 residues. The V segment lost 0 bases and the J segment 3 bases; nucleotides outside the gene matches: 9. Germline lookup yields CDR1 LGHNA and CDR2 YSLEER. In nucleotides, the CDR3 is TGCGCCAGCAGCCAAGATGCGACTAGCGGGAGTGTTAACTACAATGAGCAGTTCTTC. Amino acids: CASSQDATSGSVNYNEQFF.

The gene calls are TRBV7-3 and TRBJ2-7; 7 bases are a match to TRBD2. Germline V gene lookup returns CDR1 SGHTA and CDR2 FQGTGA. V shed 2 bases and J 5 bases; nucleotides not matched to a gene: 12. There are 16 residues in the CDR3. The CDR3 sequence is CASSLYGLAGFDEQYF. In DNA form, the CDR3 reads TGTGCCAGCAGCTTATACGGTTTAGCGGGTTTCGACGAGCAGTACTTC.

The chain combines TRBV27 with TRBJ2-1; 13 bases fit TRBD2. Looked up from germline, CDR1 is MNHEY and CDR2 is SMNVEV (reference sequence). The V segment lost 5 bases and the J segment 10 bases; nucleotides outside the gene matches: 11. CDR3 length equals 16 residues. DNA of the CDR3: TGTGCCAGCAGTACTCGTCGGACTAGCGGGAGACTGGAGCAGTTCTTC. It is translated as CASSTRRTSGRLEQFF.

The chain is built from TRBV28 and TRBJ2-1, with D uncertain. The V end lost 10 bases, the J end lost 3 bases, and 13 bases lay between the germline ends. Germline values: CDR1 MDHEN, CDR2 SYDVKM. The CDR3 is 13 residues long. DNA of the CDR3: TGTGCCACCAACCGACCGTACTACAATGAGCAGTTCTTC. Encoded protein: CATNRPYYNEQFF.

The CDR3 nucleotides are TGTGCCAGCTCATTTTCCCGGACAGGGGTCGACGAGCAGTACTTC. It yields the protein CASSFSRTGVDEQYF. The chain links TRBV18 to TRBJ2-7; 9 nucleotides agree with TRBD1. The CDR3 is 15 residues long. Germline CDR1 reads KGHSH; CDR2 reads LQKENI. With 5 bases clipped from V and 5 bases from J, the junction kept 10 bases outside the gene matches.

The V gene is TRBV29-1, the J gene TRBJ1-2; D remains unclear. Trimming removed 0 bases from V and 4 bases from J, with 12 bases in between. The CDR3 runs to 14 residues. Germline loops: CDR1 SQVTM, CDR2 ANQGSEA. The CDR3 sequence is CSVEDRHGGYGYTF. The CDR3 bases are TGCAGCGTTGAAGATCGTCATGGCGGCTATGGCTACACCTTC.

The chain carries TRBV5-1 and TRBJ1-1; TRBD1 agrees at 7 bases. This CDR3 has 15 residues. J was trimmed by 5 bases and V by 0 bases; bases with no gene match: 7. Germline CDR1 and CDR2: SGHRS and YFSETQ. The CDR3 reads CASSLVGGSMTEAFF. The CDR3 DNA reads TGCGCCAGCAGCTTGGTAGGGGGCTCGATGACTGAAGCTTTCTTT.

V and J are TRBV28 and TRBJ2-7, with 12 positions matching TRBD2. The V gene's germline CDR1 is MDHEN and CDR2 SYDVKM. V gave up 2 bases and J gave up 4 bases; unmatched junction bases: 6. The CDR3 totals 16 residues. The CDR3, as DNA: TGTGCCAGCAGTTTACTTGGACTAGCGGGAAGATACGAGCAGTACTTC. Translating gives CASSLLGLAGRYEQYF.

Only one count was recorded for this clone. The chain couples TRBV7-5 to TRBJ2-7. TRBV7-5 counts as a pseudogene. The CDR3 covers 15 residues. This chain's CDR3 is CVRSSCRQTSYEQYF. CDR3 in DNA: TGTGTCAGAAGCTCGTGTCGCCAGACCTCCTACGAGCAGTACTTC.

CDR3 loop: CASSLVGRSYEKLFF. The DNA for the CDR3 is TGTGCCAGCAGCTTAGTAGGGCGGAGTTATGAAAAACTGTTTTTT. J is TRBJ1-4 and V is TRBV11-2, with unresolved D. CDR3 length: 15 residues. The germline V gene has CDR1 SGHAT and CDR2 FQNNGV. V gave up 1 base and J gave up 6 bases, with 12 bases separating them. Complete variable domain (other parts from reference TRBV11-2 and TRBJ1-4): EAGVAQSPRYKIIEKRQSVAFWCNPISGHATLYWYQQILGQGPKLLIQFQNNGVVDDSQLPKDRFSAERLKGVDSTLKIQPAKLEDSAVYLCASSLVGRSYEKLFFGSGTQLSVL.

This chain uses TRBV2 with TRBJ2-3; 11 bases are shared with TRBD2. V dropped 6 bases and J dropped 1; count of bases not matched to a gene: 0. Germline CDR1 SNHLY, CDR2 FYNNEI. This CDR3 has 14 residues. CDR3 sequence reads: CASRGLAGTDTQYF. The CDR3 DNA sequence: TGTGCCAGCAGGGGACTAGCGGGCACAGATACGCAGTATTTT.

J is TRBJ1-1 and V is TRBV5-1; D ambiguous. V lost 0 bases and J 1 base, leaving 10 bases between the germline ends. Germline V CDR1 and CDR2: SGHRS, YFSETQ. This CDR3 is 15 amino acids long. The CDR3 reads CASSLGRGGNTEAFF. In nucleotides, the CDR3 is TGCGCCAGCAGCTTGGGGCGGGGAGGGAACACTGAAGCTTTCTTT.

The gene calls are TRBV5-1 and TRBJ2-3; 7 nucleotides agree with TRBD2. CDR3 size: 17 residues. V lost 4 bases and J lost 2; bases outside the gene matches: 13. CDR1 is SGHRS and CDR2 is YFSETQ in the germline V gene. The CDR3 reads CASSLGWLAEPTDTQYF. The CDR3 region has the DNA TGCGCCAGCAGCCTGGGGTGGCTAGCGGAACCCACAGATACGCAGTATTTT.

J is TRBJ2-1 and V is TRBV27; 12 bases align to TRBD2. V was pared by 3 bases and J by 7 bases, with 13 bases of the junction left unmatched. Germline CDR1 reads MNHEY; CDR2 reads SMNVEV (reference sequence). CDR3 length: 18 amino acids. The DNA for the CDR3 is TGTGCCAGCAGTTTTTCGGGGCTAGCGGGAGGGCCTACGAATGAGCAGTTCTTC. Its protein product is CASSFSGLAGGPTNEQFF.